This is a list of T cell receptor beta chains from one sample in a study of blood T cell repertoires in COVID-19. Using immunoSEQ multiplex PCR, the repertoire was profiled, and TCRdb retains in-frame clones only, with some absent. The sample has about 140,000 clones; approximately 80% are singletons. Sequences were obtained from peripheral blood. These TCRs come from a woman aged 80 or older in a cohort sampled during active or convalescent COVID-19. Each CDR3 is given with its conserved first and last residue. D genes are given only for firm matches. Size tells how often a clone was seen (once, few, many) or the class of an expanded clone, and some rows leave it out.

d_call	v_call	j_call	clone_size	cdr3_aa	cdr3_nt
.	TRBV28	TRBJ2-3	.	CASSFSRARTDTQYF	TGTGCCAGCAGTTTCTCCAGGGCCCGCACAGATACGCAGTATTTT
TRBD1	TRBV2	TRBJ1-4	once	CASSWGTGAGEKLFF	TGTGCCAGCAGTTGGGGGACAGGGGCAGGAGAAAAACTGTTTTTT
TRBD1	TRBV2	TRBJ1-2	.	CASRERQGSTGYTF	TGTGCCAGCAGGGAACGACAGGGGTCGACTGGCTACACCTTC
.	TRBV27	TRBJ1-2	.	CASSTGLNYGYTF	TGTGCCAGCAGTACCGGACTGAACTATGGCTACACCTTC
.	TRBV12-3/TRBV12-4	TRBJ2-3	.	CASSPGQFFTQYF	TGTGCCAGCAGTCCCGGACAGTTTTTCACGCAGTATTTT
TRBD2	TRBV5-6	TRBJ2-2	once	CASSQPRLAGNTGELFF	TGTGCCAGCAGCCAACCGAGACTAGCGGGGAACACCGGGGAGCTGTTTTTT
.	TRBV24-1	TRBJ1-6	.	CATSDPNTSGRVSPLHF	TGTGCCACCAGTGACCCGAACACCTCAGGGAGGGTGTCACCCCTCCACTTT
.	TRBV5-1	TRBJ2-1	.	CASSLGAGPINEQFF	TGCGCCAGCAGCTTGGGCGCGGGGCCCATCAATGAGCAGTTCTTC
.	TRBV7-9	TRBJ1-2	.	CASSSYRDGYGYTF	TGTGCCAGCAGCTCCTACAGGGATGGCTATGGCTACACCTTC
TRBD2	TRBV5-1	TRBJ2-1	.	CASSQRGGYGEQFF	TGCGCCAGCAGCCAGCGGGGGGGGTACGGTGAGCAGTTCTTC
.	TRBV6-5	TRBJ1-1	.	CASSYPRGEGRTEAFF	TGTGCCAGCAGTTACCCCCGGGGTGAAGGAAGGACTGAAGCTTTCTTT
.	TRBV27	TRBJ2-6	.	CASSLRAVGSGANVLTF	TGTGCCAGCAGCCTAAGAGCGGTTGGCTCTGGGGCCAACGTCCTGACTTTC
TRBD1	TRBV5-1	TRBJ1-1	.	CASSAAGRGWRTEAFF	TGCGCCAGCAGTGCGGCGGGCAGGGGGTGGAGGACTGAAGCTTTCTTT
TRBD2	TRBV7-9	TRBJ2-3	.	CASGLAGGRDTQYF	TGTGCCAGCGGACTAGCGGGGGGGCGGGATACGCAGTATTTT
TRBD1	TRBV7-8	TRBJ1-6	few	CASSSQGNRNSPLHF	TGTGCCAGCAGCTCACAGGGGAATAGGAATTCACCCCTCCACTTT
TRBD2	TRBV2	TRBJ2-5	.	CASSGALAGVRETQYF	TGTGCCAGCAGTGGAGCCTTAGCGGGGGTCCGGGAGACCCAGTACTTC